Sequencing of this T cell receptor (beta chain) was carried out in a study of breast tumors, draining lymph nodes, adjacent tissues. This clonotype was observed at least ten times. The antigen is undetermined. Regarding the study as a whole: Luminal-like breast cancer showed significantly greater tumor-nontumor repertoire similarity than basal-like breast cancer did.

Germline CDR1 LNHDA, CDR2 SQIVND (reference sequence). Trimming stripped 4 bases from V and 5 bases from J, with 21 bases between. This CDR3 contains 16 residues. Axillary draining lymph nodes of breast cancer patients supplied the node samples. MiXCR was run by TCRdb on the multiplex PCR reads, yielding one entry per CDR3 protein. The table includes about 130,000 distinct CDR3 sequences, around 21% detected once. This chain links TRBV19 with TRBJ2-7, with D possibly being TRBD1 or TRBD2 (5 bases each). The sample was axillary lymph node tissue. The receptor was derived from a female donor with breast cancer. Some clones in this sample may be carry-over from other donors' samples. Here the CDR3 reads CASSTRKGTAKNEQYF. The DNA for the CDR3 is TGTGCCAGTAGTACGCGGAAGGGGACCGCCAAGAACGAGCAGTACTTC.